The 12 T cell receptor beta chains given below trace back to one sample, sequenced in a study of blood T cell repertoires in COVID-19. The assay was immunoSEQ multiplex PCR, and TCRdb's table has in-frame clones only and misses some. The repertoire holds about 90,000 clones, with 76% as singletons. The sample comprised peripheral blood. These receptors all come from a man between 65 and 85 years old with acute or convalescent COVID-19.

The chain links TRBV9 to TRBJ1-3; D call uncertain. This CDR3 region has 16 residues. The V gene's germline CDR1 is SGDLS and CDR2 YYNGEE. V lost 0 bases and J lost 0, with 10 bases in between. CDR3 amino acids: CASSVAGDFSGNTIYF. CDR3 nucleotides: TGTGCCAGCAGCGTAGCGGGAGATTTCTCTGGAAACACCATATATTTT. The full variable domain, with the rest looked up from reference TRBV9 and TRBJ1-3, is DSGVTQTPKHLITATGQRVTLRCSPRSGDLSVYWYQQSLDQGLQFLIQYYNGEERAKGNILERFSAQQFPDLHSELNLSSLELGDSALYFCASSVAGDFSGNTIYFGEGSWLTVV.

This clone was observed once. The gene calls are TRBV7-2 and TRBJ1-1; D is unclear. The CDR3 extends over 16 amino acids. Germline assignment: CDR1 SGHTA and CDR2 FQGNSA. Trimming took off 4 bases at V and 1 base at J, with 16 bases between the two ends. The CDR3 bases are TGTGCCAGCAGCTCTCCCCCCCAGTCGGGGAACACTGAAGCTTTCTTT. Translation gives CASSSPPQSGNTEAFF. The variable domain in full, completed from reference TRBV7-2 and TRBJ1-1, reads GAGVSQSPSNKVTEKGKDVELRCDPISGHTALYWYRQSLGQGLEFLIYFQGNSAPDKSGLPSDRFSAERTGGSVSTLTIQRTQQEDSAVYLCASSSPPQSGNTEAFFGQGTRLTVV.

The rearrangement uses TRBV18 and TRBJ2-7; TRBD1 is a possible D gene (6 bases). Germline CDR1 reads KGHSH; CDR2 reads LQKENI. The V end was cut by 2 bases, the J end by 3 bases, with 11 bases between. The CDR3 totals 14 residues. This chain's CDR3 is CASSPARGNYEQYF. DNA of the CDR3: TGTGCCAGCTCACCAGCGAGGGGGAACTACGAGCAGTACTTC.

The J gene is TRBJ1-2, the V gene TRBV7-8, with TRBD1 matching over 7 bases. CDR1 is SGHVS, CDR2 FQNEAQ, per germline. The CDR3 is 16 residues long. The V gene end was trimmed by 1 base and the J gene end by 0 bases; junction bases not matched to a gene: 5. As DNA, the CDR3 is TGTGCCAGCAGCTTAGTAGGGGGCGAAGCTAACTATGGCTACACCTTC. It specifies CASSLVGGEANYGYTF.

V usage is TRBV23-1 and J usage is TRBJ2-7; TRBD1 agrees at 9 bases. TRBV23-1 is classed as an ORF, of uncertain function. The V segment lost 4 bases and the J segment 2 bases; nucleotides outside the gene matches: 9. The CDR3 totals 16 residues. The CDR3 sequence is CASSPSRDRDPYEQYV. The CDR3 nucleotides read TGCGCCAGCAGTCCGTCCCGGGACAGGGACCCCTACGAGCAGTACGTC.

This clone occurred once. V usage is TRBV6-5 and J usage is TRBJ1-2, with 9 nucleotides matching TRBD1. From germline, CDR1 is MNHEY and CDR2 SVGAGI. This CDR3 region has 14 residues. The trim removed 11 bases at V and 2 bases at J, leaving 9 bases unmatched. Here the CDR3 reads CAVRRDRENYGYTF. DNA for the CDR3: TGTGCCGTCCGGAGGGACAGGGAAAACTATGGCTACACCTTC.

This chain uses TRBV18 with TRBJ2-3, with D unresolved. Germline assignment: CDR1 KGHSH and CDR2 LQKENI. V lost 3 bases and J 2 bases, leaving 9 bases between the germline ends. This CDR3 comprises 14 residues. For the CDR3, the DNA is TGTGCCAGCTCACCTACCACAGCCACAGATACGCAGTATTTT. Protein sequence: CASSPTTATDTQYF.

The chain employs TRBV28 and TRBJ1-3, with D hard to call. The V end was cut by 6 bases, the J end by 4 bases, with 16 bases between. Germline CDR1 and CDR2: MDHEN and SYDVKM. The CDR3 is made up of 15 amino acids. The CDR3 DNA reads as TGTGCCAGCAGCCAAGGGAGGTTCTCAGGAAACACCATATATTTT. Translation gives CASSQGRFSGNTIYF.

This rearrangement joins TRBV5-1 to TRBJ1-1, with 9 bases identical to TRBD1. Germline V gene sequence: CDR1 SGHRS, CDR2 YFSETQ. The CDR3 sequence is 16 residues long. Trimming cost V 4 bases and J 2 bases; bases outside gene matches: 9. CDR3 sequence: CASSRTVDRGNTEAFF. Here the CDR3 DNA reads TGCGCCAGCAGCAGGACTGTGGACAGGGGCAACACTGAAGCTTTCTTT. The full variable domain, in which reference TRBV5-1 and TRBJ1-1 provide the parts outside the CDR3, is KAGVTQTPRYLIKTRGQQVTLSCSPISGHRSVSWYQQTPGQGLQFLFEYFSETQRNKGNFPGRFSGRQFSNSRSEMNVSTLELGDSALYLCASSRTVDRGNTEAFFGQGTRLTVV.

This rearrangement joins TRBV19 to TRBJ1-1; D is unresolved. The V and J ends lost 3 bases and 2 bases respectively, with 10 bases between them. The length of the CDR3 is 14 residues. The germline CDR1 and CDR2 sequences are LNHDA and SQIVND (reference sequence). The CDR3 reads CASSIGRSNTEAFF. In DNA, the CDR3 is TGTGCCAGTAGTATTGGCAGGTCAAACACTGAAGCTTTCTTT.

This sequence joins TRBV6-6 and TRBJ2-7, with TRBD1 matching over 7 bases. Losses at the gene ends were 5 bases for V and 4 bases for J; bases not matched to a gene: 14. The CDR3 is 16 amino acids. Germline assignment: CDR1 MNHNY and CDR2 SVGAGI (reference sequence). The CDR3 protein is CASSRLTGVGRYEQYV. CDR3 DNA: TGTGCCAGCAGTCGACTCACAGGGGTCGGAAGGTACGAGCAGTACGTC.

This clone was observed a few times. The chain uses TRBV5-1 and TRBJ2-2; D remains ambiguous. V lost 2 bases and J lost 6, with 5 bases in between. This CDR3 has 12 amino acids. The germline gives CDR1 SGHRS, CDR2 YFSETQ. The CDR3 DNA follows: TGCGCCAGCAGCTTCCCTCCCGGGGAGCTGTTTTTT. It codes for CASSFPPGELFF.